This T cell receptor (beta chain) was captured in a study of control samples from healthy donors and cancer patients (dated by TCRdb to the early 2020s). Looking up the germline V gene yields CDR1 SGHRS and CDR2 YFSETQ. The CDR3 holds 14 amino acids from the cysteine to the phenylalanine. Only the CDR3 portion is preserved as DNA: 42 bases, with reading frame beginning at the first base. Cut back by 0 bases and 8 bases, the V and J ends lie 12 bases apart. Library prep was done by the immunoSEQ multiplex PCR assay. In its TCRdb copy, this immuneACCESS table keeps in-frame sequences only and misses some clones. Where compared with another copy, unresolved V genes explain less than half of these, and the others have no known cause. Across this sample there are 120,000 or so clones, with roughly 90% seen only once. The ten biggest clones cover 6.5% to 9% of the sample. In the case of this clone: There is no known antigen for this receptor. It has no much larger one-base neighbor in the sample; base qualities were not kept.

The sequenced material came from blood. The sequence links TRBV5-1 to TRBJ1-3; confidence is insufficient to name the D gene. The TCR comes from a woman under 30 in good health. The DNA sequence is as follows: TGCGCCAGCAGCTTGGAAGGGTTGAGGGACACCATATATTTT. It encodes CASSLEGLRDTIYF.